Shown below are 21 T cell receptor beta chains from a single sample sequenced in a study of regulatory T cells in long-lasting Graves disease listed by TCRdb under 2021. Library preparation used multiplex PCR. The run used an Illumina HiSeq 4000. CDR3 regions were amplified by Arm-PCR with iRepertoire HTBI primers to construct TCR beta libraries. TCRdb ran its own pipeline on the public reads, namely fastp trimming at Q25 and MiXCR clone calling, and kept in-frame beta chains. Entries are consolidated by CDR3 protein sequence, retaining the most common genes and DNA. This sample has almost 450,000 distinct CDR3 sequences in its table, and about a sixth of those were observed once. Of the sample, around 11% falls within the top ten clones. The sample's time point, from its label and the paper: newly diagnosed GD, antithyroid drugs for less than 3 months. For both TCR sequencing and RNA sequencing, RNA was extracted from PBMCs using TRIzol.

The same data also contributed to another study, on T cells in Graves' hyperthyroidism and ophthalmopathy.

The specimen was peripheral blood mononuclear cells (PBMCs), collected at new diagnosis, from a patient treated with antithyroid drugs. The receptors come from a woman aged 25 to 45 with Graves disease. Donor details come from another sample of the same person, matched by shared clones.

In its sample, this clonotype was seen many times. This sequence joins TRBV7-2 and TRBJ2-3; tentative D call: TRBD1 (5 bases). CDR1 SGHTA and CDR2 FQGNSA come from the germline V gene. The CDR3 covers 13 residues. The V end lost 5 bases, the J end lost 3 bases, and 9 bases lay between the germline ends. CDR3 nucleotide sequence: TGTGCCAGCAGCCAACAGGCAACAGATACGCAGTATTTT. Translating it yields CASSQQATDTQYF.

This clonotype was recorded at least ten times. J is TRBJ1-1 and V is TRBV11-2; D is ambiguous. With 3 bases removed from V and 0 bases from J, the gap between germline ends came to 11 bases. CDR1 is SGHAT and CDR2 is FQNNGV in the germline V gene. This CDR3 has 15 residues. CDR3 residues: CASSLRGSMNTEAFF. In nucleotides, the CDR3 is TGTGCCAGCAGCTTGAGAGGGAGCATGAACACTGAAGCTTTCTTT. The whole variable domain, remainder taken from reference TRBV11-2 and TRBJ1-1, is EAGVAQSPRYKIIEKRQSVAFWCNPISGHATLYWYQQILGQGPKLLIQFQNNGVVDDSQLPKDRFSAERLKGVDSTLKIQPAKLEDSAVYLCASSLRGSMNTEAFFGQGTRLTVV.

About this clonotype itself: Since a far larger clone is one base different, this is likely a read error. The CDR3 spells CASSLQNEQFF. Written as DNA, the CDR3 is TGTGCCAGCAGCTTACAGAATGAGCAGTTCTTC. The chain joins TRBV7-3 to TRBJ2-1, with D unclear. Trimming took 2 bases from V and 7 from J, leaving 3 bases between them. This CDR3 region has 11 residues. Germline-derived CDR1 and CDR2 are SGHTA and FQGTGA. The full variable domain, with the rest looked up from reference TRBV7-3 and TRBJ2-1, is GAGVSQTPSNKVTEKGKYVELRCDPISGHTALYWYRQSLGQGPEFLIYFQGTGAADDSGLPNDRFFAVRPEGSVSTLKIQRTERGDSAVYLCASSLQNEQFFGPGTRLTVL.

The CDR3 spells CASSAGFSYEQYF. CDR3 nucleotides: TGTGCCAGCAGCGCGGGCTTCTCCTACGAGCAGTACTTC. The chain combines TRBV2 with TRBJ2-7; possibly TRBD2 for D (5 bases). The germline V gene encodes CDR1 SNHLY and CDR2 FYNNEI. The CDR3 is 13 residues long. With 6 bases removed from V and 0 bases from J, the gap between germline ends came to 9 bases.

This clonotype was observed at least ten times. The chain links TRBV18 to TRBJ2-3, with a weak D call TRBD2 (6 bases). This CDR3 has 15 residues. V lost 5 bases to trimming and J lost 3 bases, with 15 bases between them. Germline V lookup: CDR1 KGHSH, CDR2 LQKENI. The CDR3 DNA follows: TGTGCCAGCTCAACTATTCCGGGAGAAACAGATACGCAGTATTTT. Encoded protein: CASSTIPGETDTQYF.

This clonotype was observed at least ten times. The chain carries TRBV28 and TRBJ2-3; TRBD2 aligns across 9 bases. V gave up 3 bases and J gave up 6 bases; unmatched junction bases: 19. This CDR3 is 19 amino acids long. Germline CDR1 MDHEN, CDR2 SYDVKM. CDR3 region: CASSFVVAGAGGVWDTQYF. The CDR3 coding sequence is TGTGCCAGCAGTTTTGTGGTAGCGGGAGCCGGGGGGGTATGGGATACGCAGTATTTT.

This clonotype was recorded at least ten times. This rearrangement joins TRBV30 to TRBJ2-3, with D uncertain. The V end lost 2 bases, the J end lost 3 bases, and 3 bases lay between the germline ends. The CDR3 is made up of 11 amino acids. Germline CDR1 is GTSNPN and CDR2 is SVGIG (reference sequence). The CDR3 nucleotides are TGTGCCTGGAGTACAACAGATACGCAGTATTTT. Translation gives CAWSTTDTQYF.

This chain connects TRBV4-1 to TRBJ2-1, with no clear D. Trimming took 1 base from V and 2 from J, leaving 12 bases between them. Germline lookup yields CDR1 MGHRA and CDR2 YSYEKL. The CDR3 has 16 residues. CDR3 region: CASSQVAGDPYNEQFF. The CDR3 DNA reads TGCGCCAGCAGCCAAGTGGCAGGCGACCCCTACAATGAGCAGTTCTTC.

This clonotype showed up many times. The CDR3 region is CASSSHRVISYEQYF. As DNA, the CDR3 is TGTGCCAGCAGTTCCCACAGGGTTATTTCCTACGAGCAGTACTTC. V gene TRBV28 combines with J gene TRBJ2-7; D possibly corresponds to TRBD1 (6 bases). This CDR3 spans 15 amino acids. Per germline, CDR1 MDHEN and CDR2 SYDVKM. Trimming removed 4 bases at V and 1 base at J, with 14 bases between.

The chain employs TRBV28 and TRBJ2-3; 11 bases are a match to TRBD2. The CDR3 runs 18 residues. V gave up 1 base and J gave up 0 bases; unmatched junction bases: 6. Germline lookup yields CDR1 MDHEN and CDR2 SYDVKM. CDR3 sequence (DNA): TGTGCCAGCAGTTTATTTGTGACTAGCGGGGTTAGCACAGATACGCAGTATTTT. Translated, it gives CASSLFVTSGVSTDTQYF.

In this sample, this clonotype turned up many times. The rearrangement uses TRBV7-2 and TRBJ2-2; D call uncertain. The CDR3 totals 14 residues. Germline V gene sequence: CDR1 SGHTA, CDR2 FQGNSA. V lost 1 base to trimming and J lost 7 bases, with 10 bases between them. CDR3 residues: CASSLDLGGGELFF. The CDR3 region has the DNA TGTGCCAGCAGCTTAGATTTAGGTGGCGGGGAGCTGTTTTTT. The full variable domain, its missing parts supplied by reference TRBV7-2 and TRBJ2-2, is GAGVSQSPSNKVTEKGKDVELRCDPISGHTALYWYRQSLGQGLEFLIYFQGNSAPDKSGLPSDRFSAERTGGSVSTLTIQRTQQEDSAVYLCASSLDLGGGELFFGEGSRLTVL.

This clonotype has more than one count but fewer than ten. This sequence joins TRBV2 and TRBJ2-1, with D perhaps TRBD1 (5 bases). Looked up from germline, CDR1 is SNHLY and CDR2 is FYNNEI. The CDR3 is made up of 13 amino acids. With 10 bases removed from V and 7 bases from J, the gap between germline ends came to 17 bases. CDR3 sequence reads: CATLGRVLNEQFF. The CDR3 DNA reads as TGTGCCACCTTGGGCAGGGTGTTGAATGAGCAGTTCTTC.

There are a few counts of this clonotype. The CDR3 loop reads CSGRGVYNEQFF. CDR3 in DNA: TGCAGTGGCAGGGGGGTCTACAATGAGCAGTTCTTC. V usage is TRBV20-1 and J usage is TRBJ2-1, with a weak D call TRBD1 (7 bases). This CDR3 comprises 12 residues. The germline gives CDR1 DFQATT, CDR2 SNEGSKA (reference sequence). The V end was cut by 7 bases, the J end by 3 bases, with 10 bases between.

This clonotype was seen at least ten times. The V gene is TRBV18, the J gene TRBJ2-7; D is undetermined. CDR1 KGHSH and CDR2 LQKENI come from the germline V gene. The germline V and J ends were trimmed by 3 bases and 4 bases, with 13 bases remaining between them. The CDR3 runs 14 residues. The CDR3 DNA follows: TGTGCCAGCTCACCGACCAGGACCAAGTACGAGCAGTACTTC. Amino acids: CASSPTRTKYEQYF.

This clonotype was observed many times. V is TRBV11-2 and J is TRBJ2-1; D gene unclear. From germline, CDR1 is SGHAT and CDR2 FQNNGV. The CDR3 is made up of 14 amino acids. V was shortened by 1 base and J by 4 bases, with 8 bases between the two germline ends. As DNA, the CDR3 is TGTGCCAGCAGCTTAGGTAGACCTTACAATGAGCAGTTCTTC. Its protein is CASSLGRPYNEQFF.

This clonotype has a count of ten or more. This chain connects TRBV12-3 or TRBV12-4 to TRBJ2-2; possibly TRBD1 or TRBD2 for D (6 bases each). Trimming left V 5 bases short and J 0 bases short, with 10 bases between. There are 15 residues in the CDR3. The CDR3 reads CASSRRGANTGELFF. The CDR3 DNA reads TGTGCCAGCAGTCGGAGGGGGGCGAACACCGGGGAGCTGTTTTTT.

The chain links TRBV30 to TRBJ2-1; TRBD2 is a possible D gene (5 bases). The CDR3 sequence is 15 residues long. Germline CDR1 and CDR2: GTSNPN and SVGIG (reference sequence). Between the trimmed V and J ends, which lost 2 bases and 0 bases, there was a span of 11 bases. CDR3 sequence (DNA): TGTGCCTGGAGTCCAGCGGCGCGCTCCTACAATGAGCAGTTCTTC. Amino acid sequence: CAWSPAARSYNEQFF.

This clonotype came up many times. The chain combines TRBV20-1 with TRBJ2-1; 8 nucleotides match TRBD1. Germline CDR1 and CDR2: DFQATT and SNEGSKA (reference sequence). V was pared by 0 bases and J by 5 bases, with 0 bases of the junction left unmatched. The CDR3 covers 13 residues. In DNA, the CDR3 is TGCAGTGCTAGAGAGGACAGGGACAATGAGCAGTTCTTC. Protein sequence: CSAREDRDNEQFF.

This clonotype was observed a few times. The rearrangement uses TRBV7-2 and TRBJ2-1; 9 bases line up with TRBD2. Germline-derived CDR1 and CDR2 are SGHTA and FQGNSA. Trimming cost V 8 bases and J 4 bases; bases outside gene matches: 6. CDR3 size: 14 residues. CDR3 region: CASWETSGYNEQFF. The CDR3 DNA sequence: TGTGCCAGCTGGGAGACTAGCGGATACAATGAGCAGTTCTTC.

This clonotype was picked up many times. The rearrangement joins TRBV10-3 to TRBJ2-5; possibly TRBD1 or TRBD2 for D (5 bases each). V shed 8 bases and J shed 7 bases, with 11 bases lying between them. The V gene's germline CDR1 is ENHRY and CDR2 SYGVKD. The CDR3 is made up of 11 amino acids. Here the CDR3 reads CAIPGPATQYF. Here the CDR3 DNA reads TGTGCCATCCCGGGACCGGCGACCCAGTACTTC.

This clonotype has ten or more counts. This rearrangement joins TRBV27 to TRBJ2-1, with 13 bases aligning to TRBD2. The V gene end was trimmed by 6 bases and the J gene end by 8 bases; junction bases not matched to a gene: 7. Germline lookup yields CDR1 MNHEY and CDR2 SMNVEV (reference sequence). The CDR3 length is 15 residues. The CDR3, as DNA: TGTGCCAGCAGGAGACTAGCGGGAGGTTCCGATGAGCAGTTCTTC. It encodes CASRRLAGGSDEQFF.